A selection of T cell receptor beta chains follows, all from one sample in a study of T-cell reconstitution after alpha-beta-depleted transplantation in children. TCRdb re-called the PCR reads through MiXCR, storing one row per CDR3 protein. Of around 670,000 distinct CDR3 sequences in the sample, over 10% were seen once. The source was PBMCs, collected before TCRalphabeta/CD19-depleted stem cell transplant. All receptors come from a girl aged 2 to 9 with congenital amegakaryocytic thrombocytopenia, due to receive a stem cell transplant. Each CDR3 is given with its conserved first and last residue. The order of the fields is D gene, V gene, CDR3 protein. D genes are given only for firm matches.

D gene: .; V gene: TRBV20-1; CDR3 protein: CSAIYSGNTIYF
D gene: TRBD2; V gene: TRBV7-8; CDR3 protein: CASSLAVAGGPYEQYF
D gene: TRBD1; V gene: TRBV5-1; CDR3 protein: CASSLDGQGFYEQYF
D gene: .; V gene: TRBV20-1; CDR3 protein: CSARGPTTNEKLFF
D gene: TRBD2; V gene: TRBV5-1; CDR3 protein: CASSPPRAGGPLSYNEQFF
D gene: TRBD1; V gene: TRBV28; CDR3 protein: CASSSTSTGLSSGANVLTF
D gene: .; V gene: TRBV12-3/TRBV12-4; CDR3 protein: CASSVALPGPGELFF
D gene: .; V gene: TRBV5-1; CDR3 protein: CASIPTLGSGELFF
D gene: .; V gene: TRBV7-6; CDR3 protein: CASSPRSGVENIQYF
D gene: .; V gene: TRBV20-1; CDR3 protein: CSATDLNEQFF
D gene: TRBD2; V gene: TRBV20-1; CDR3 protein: CSALSLAGGTDTQYF
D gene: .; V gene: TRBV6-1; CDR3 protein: CASGTGHSNEKLFF
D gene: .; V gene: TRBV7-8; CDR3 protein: CASSLYTGTDTQYF
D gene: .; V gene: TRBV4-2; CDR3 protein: CASRTGDYNEQFF
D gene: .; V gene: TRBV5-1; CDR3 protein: CASSSPQGQYF
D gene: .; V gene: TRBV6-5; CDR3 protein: CASSFQGGLPVTGELFF
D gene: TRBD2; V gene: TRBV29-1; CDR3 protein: CSVEGLAGVHEQYF
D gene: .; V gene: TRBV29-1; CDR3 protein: CSVEELSGGGYF
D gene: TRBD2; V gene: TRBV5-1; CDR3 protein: CASSREGGSTDTQYF
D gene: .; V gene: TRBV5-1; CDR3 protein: CASSFREHNEQFF
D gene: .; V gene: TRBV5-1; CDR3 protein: CASSLGGKDEQYF
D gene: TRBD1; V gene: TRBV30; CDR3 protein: CAWSRPPDRGYEQYF
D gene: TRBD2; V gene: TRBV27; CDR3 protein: CASSLGTSGRANEQFF
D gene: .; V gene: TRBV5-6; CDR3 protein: CASSSRKHIQYF
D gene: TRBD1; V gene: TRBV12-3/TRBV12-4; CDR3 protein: CASSSDRGSAWNEQFF
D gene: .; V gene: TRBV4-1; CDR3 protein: CASSQVWGTYEQYF
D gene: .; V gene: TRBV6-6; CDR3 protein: CATSNTGELFF
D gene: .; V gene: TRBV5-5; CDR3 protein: CASSPNWERTEAFF
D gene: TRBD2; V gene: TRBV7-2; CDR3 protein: CASSSSWEGLDYF
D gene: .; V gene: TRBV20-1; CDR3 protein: CSARVRGETQYF
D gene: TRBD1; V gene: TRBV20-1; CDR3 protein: CSARKDRGYNEQFF